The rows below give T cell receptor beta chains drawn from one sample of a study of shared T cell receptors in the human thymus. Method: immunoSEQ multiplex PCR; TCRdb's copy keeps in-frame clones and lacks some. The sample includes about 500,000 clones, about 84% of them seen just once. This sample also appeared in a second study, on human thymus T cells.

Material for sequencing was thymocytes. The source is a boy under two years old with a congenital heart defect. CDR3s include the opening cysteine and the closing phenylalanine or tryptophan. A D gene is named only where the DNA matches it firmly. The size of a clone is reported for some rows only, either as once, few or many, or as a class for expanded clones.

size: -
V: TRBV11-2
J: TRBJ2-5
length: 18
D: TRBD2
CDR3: CASSLPTSGLAGEETQYF
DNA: TGTGCCAGCAGCTTACCTACCTCGGGGCTAGCGGGAGAGGAGACCCAGTACTTC

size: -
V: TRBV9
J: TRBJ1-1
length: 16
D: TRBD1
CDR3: CASSVGRQGLNTEAFF
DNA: TGTGCCAGCAGCGTAGGTAGACAGGGCTTGAACACTGAAGCTTTCTTT

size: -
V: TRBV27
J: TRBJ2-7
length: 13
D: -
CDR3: CASSLSTDWEQYF
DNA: TGTGCCAGCAGTTTAAGTACAGATTGGGAGCAGTACTTC

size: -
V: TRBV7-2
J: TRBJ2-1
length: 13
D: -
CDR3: CASSWGWVNEQFF
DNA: TGTGCCAGCAGTTGGGGCTGGGTGAATGAGCAGTTCTTC

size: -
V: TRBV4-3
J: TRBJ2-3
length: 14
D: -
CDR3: CASSRESDPDTQYF
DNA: TGCGCCAGCAGCCGAGAGAGCGATCCAGATACGCAGTATTTT

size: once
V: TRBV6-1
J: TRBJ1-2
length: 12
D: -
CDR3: CASSGTEYGYTF
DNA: TGTGCCAGCAGTGGGACAGAGTATGGCTACACCTTC

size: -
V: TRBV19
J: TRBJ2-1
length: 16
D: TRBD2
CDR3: CASSPETSGRYNEQFF
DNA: TGTGCCAGTAGTCCCGAGACTAGCGGGAGATACAATGAGCAGTTCTTC

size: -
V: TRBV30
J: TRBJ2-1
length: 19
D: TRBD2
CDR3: CAWSPAGTSLKGAYNEQFF
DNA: TGTGCCTGGAGCCCAGCCGGGACTAGCCTAAAGGGGGCTTACAATGAGCAGTTCTTC

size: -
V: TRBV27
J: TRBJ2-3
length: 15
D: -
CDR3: CASSSSTGGGDTQYF
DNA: -

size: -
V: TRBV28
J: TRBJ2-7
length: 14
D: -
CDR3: CAGRTSRDSYEQYF
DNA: TGTGCCGGCAGAACCTCTAGAGATAGTTACGAGCAGTACTTC

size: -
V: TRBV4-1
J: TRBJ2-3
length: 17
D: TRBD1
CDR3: CASSARSTGDLTDTQYF
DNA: TGCGCCAGCAGCGCACGATCGACAGGGGATTTAACAGATACGCAGTATTTT

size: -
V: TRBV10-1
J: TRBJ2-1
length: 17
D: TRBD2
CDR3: CASSDVPLAGVNNEQFF
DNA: TGCGCCAGCAGTGATGTACCTCTAGCGGGAGTTAACAATGAGCAGTTCTTC

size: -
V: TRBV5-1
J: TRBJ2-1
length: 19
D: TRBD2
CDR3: CASSLSTSGRSSSYNEQFF
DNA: TGCGCCAGCAGCTTGTCGACTAGCGGGAGGTCCAGCTCCTACAATGAGCAGTTCTTC

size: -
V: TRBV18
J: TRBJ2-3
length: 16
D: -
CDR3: CASSPRRFDITDTQYF
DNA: TGTGCCAGCTCACCAAGACGGTTCGACATCACAGATACGCAGTATTTT

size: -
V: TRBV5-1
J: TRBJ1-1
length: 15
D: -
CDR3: CASSYRLGQMTEAFF
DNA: TGCGCCAGCAGCTACCGCTTAGGACAAATGACTGAAGCTTTCTTT

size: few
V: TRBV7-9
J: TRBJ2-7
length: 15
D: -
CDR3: CASSLAQAWAYEQYF
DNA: TGTGCCAGCAGCTTAGCGCAAGCGTGGGCCTACGAGCAGTACTTC

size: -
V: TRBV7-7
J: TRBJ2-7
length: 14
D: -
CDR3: CASSSELVRPKQYF
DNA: TGTGCTAGCAGCTCCGAACTAGTCCGCCCGAAGCAGTACTTC

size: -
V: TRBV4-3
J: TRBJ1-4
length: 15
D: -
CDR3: CASSQEGGLGEKLFF
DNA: TGCGCCAGCAGCCAAGAAGGGGGTCTGGGGGAAAAACTGTTTTTT

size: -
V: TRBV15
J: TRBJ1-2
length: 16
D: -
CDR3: CATSRVLRSGNYGYTF
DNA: TGTGCCACCAGCAGAGTCCTGCGGAGTGGTAACTATGGCTACACCTTC

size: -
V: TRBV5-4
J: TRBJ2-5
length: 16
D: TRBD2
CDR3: CASSAASGGPQETQYF
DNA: TGTGCCAGCAGCGCCGCCAGCGGGGGGCCCCAAGAGACCCAGTACTTC

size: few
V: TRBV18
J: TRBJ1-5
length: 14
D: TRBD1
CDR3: CASSRGQGPQPQHF
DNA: TGTGCCAGCTCACGGGGACAGGGCCCCCAGCCCCAGCATTTT

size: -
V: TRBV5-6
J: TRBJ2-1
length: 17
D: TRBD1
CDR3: CASSLDANDRGRNEQFF
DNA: TGTGCCAGCAGCCTGGACGCGAATGACAGGGGGCGGAATGAGCAGTTCTTC

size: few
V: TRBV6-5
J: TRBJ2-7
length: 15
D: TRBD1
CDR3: CASSFHRDRSYEQYF
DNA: TGTGCCAGCAGTTTCCACCGGGACAGATCCTACGAGCAGTACTTC